This TCR beta chain derives from a study of blood T cell repertoires in COVID-19. Whole-study context: There were acute and convalescent COVID-19 samples, and they came from the United States, Italy and Spain. PBMCs, B-cell-depleted T cells, or T cells were the source of the cDNA or gDNA that made up the material.

V was pared by 1 base and J by 4 bases, with 8 bases between. The CDR3 length is 13 residues. Germline CDR1 and CDR2: SGHDT and YYEEEE. As originally analysed: Reference gene primer amplification in the assay estimated nucleated cell counts. The protocol was immunoSEQ multiplex PCR, while the TCRdb copy is restricted to in-frame clones and leaves out a portion. The DNA gave D and trimming, while V, J and clone size come from that table. The sample holds roughly 90,000 clones, roughly 90% seen once. The clonotype comes from a man aged 50 to 59 with COVID-19, enrolled during active disease. Input material: peripheral blood. This rearrangement joins TRBV5-6 to TRBJ2-5; D gene uncertain. CDR3 nucleotides: TGTGCCAGCAGCTTGCAGTATGGAGAGACCCAGTACTTC. Protein sequence: CASSLQYGETQYF.